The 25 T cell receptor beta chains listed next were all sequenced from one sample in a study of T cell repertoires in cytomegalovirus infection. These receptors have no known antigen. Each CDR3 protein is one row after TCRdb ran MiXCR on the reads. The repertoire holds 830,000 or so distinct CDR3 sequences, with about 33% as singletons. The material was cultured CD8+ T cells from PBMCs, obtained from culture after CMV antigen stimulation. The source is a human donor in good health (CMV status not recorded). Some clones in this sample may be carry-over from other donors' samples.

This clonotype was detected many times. The chain's CDR3 is CASSPDSGGLQTQYF. The CDR3 nucleotides read TGTGCCAGCAGTCCAGATAGCGGGGGGTTGCAGACCCAGTACTTC. The chain couples TRBV12-3 or TRBV12-4 to TRBJ2-5; 10 nucleotides line up with TRBD2. V shed 5 bases, J shed 6 bases, and the junction held 9 bases outside the gene matches. The CDR3 runs 15 residues.

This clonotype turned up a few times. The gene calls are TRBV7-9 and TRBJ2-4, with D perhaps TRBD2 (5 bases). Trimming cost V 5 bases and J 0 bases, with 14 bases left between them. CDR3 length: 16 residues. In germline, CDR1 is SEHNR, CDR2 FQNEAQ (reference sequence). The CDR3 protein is CASSLSLGAAKNIQYF. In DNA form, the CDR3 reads TGTGCCAGCAGCCTAAGCCTGGGAGCAGCCAAAAACATTCAGTACTTC.

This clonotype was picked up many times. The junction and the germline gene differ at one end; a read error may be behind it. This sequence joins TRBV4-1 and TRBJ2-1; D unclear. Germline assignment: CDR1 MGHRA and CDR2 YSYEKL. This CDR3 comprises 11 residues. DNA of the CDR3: TGTGCCAGCAGTCAGAACAATGAGCAGTTCTTC. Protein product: CASSQNNEQFF.

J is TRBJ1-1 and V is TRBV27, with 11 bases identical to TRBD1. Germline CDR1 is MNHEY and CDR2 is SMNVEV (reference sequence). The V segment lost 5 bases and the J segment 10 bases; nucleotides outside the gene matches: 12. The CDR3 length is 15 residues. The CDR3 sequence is CASSPTGAGTGGAFF. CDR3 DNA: TGTGCCAGCAGTCCGACCGGGGCCGGGACAGGGGGAGCTTTCTTT.

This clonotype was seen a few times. CDR3 DNA sequence: TGTGCCAGCAAAGGGGGGGCATCCAAAGCTAACTATGGCTACACCTTC. Residues: CASKGGASKANYGYTF. The chain has TRBV7-8 and TRBJ1-2; possibly TRBD1 for D (6 bases). CDR1 SGHVS and CDR2 FQNEAQ come from the germline V gene. The CDR3 consists of 16 residues. V was clipped by 7 bases and J by 0 bases, with 18 bases between them.

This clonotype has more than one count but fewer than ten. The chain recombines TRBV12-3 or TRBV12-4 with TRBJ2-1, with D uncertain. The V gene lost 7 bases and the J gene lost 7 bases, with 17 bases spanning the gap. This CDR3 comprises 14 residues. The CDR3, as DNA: TGTGCCAGCACCCTCTCCTCCCCGCAGAATGAGCAGTTCTTC. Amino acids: CASTLSSPQNEQFF.

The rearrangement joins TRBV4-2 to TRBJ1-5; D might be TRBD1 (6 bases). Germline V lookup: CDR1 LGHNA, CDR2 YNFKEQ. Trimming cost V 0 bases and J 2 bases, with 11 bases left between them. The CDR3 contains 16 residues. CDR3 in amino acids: CASSQEDKGGNQPQHF. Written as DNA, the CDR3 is TGTGCCAGCAGCCAAGAGGACAAGGGGGGCAATCAGCCCCAGCATTTT.

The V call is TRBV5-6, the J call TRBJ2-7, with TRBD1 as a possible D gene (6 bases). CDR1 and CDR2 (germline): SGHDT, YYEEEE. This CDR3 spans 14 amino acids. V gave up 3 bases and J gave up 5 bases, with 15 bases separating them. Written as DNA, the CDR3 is TGTGCCAGCAGCTCGGATCAGGGGTGGAACGAGCAGTACGTC. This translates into CASSSDQGWNEQYV.

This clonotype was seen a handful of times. CDR3 DNA: TGTGCCATTAGGGTGGCCTCCGGGGGGGAGCAGTACGTC. It codes for CAIRVASGGEQYV. V and J are TRBV10-3 and TRBJ2-7; the match to TRBD2 covers 7 bases. This CDR3 spans 13 amino acids. Germline V lookup: CDR1 ENHRY, CDR2 SYGVKD. Germline trimming cut 9 bases from V and 7 bases from J; bases unmatched to any gene: 12.

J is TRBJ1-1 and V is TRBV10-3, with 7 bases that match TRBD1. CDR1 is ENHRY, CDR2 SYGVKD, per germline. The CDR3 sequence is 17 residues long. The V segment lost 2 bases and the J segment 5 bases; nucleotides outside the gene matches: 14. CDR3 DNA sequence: TGTGCCATCAGTGAGCCCTGGACAGGAGGGCGAGAGACTGAAGCTTTCTTT. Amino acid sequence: CAISEPWTGGRETEAFF.

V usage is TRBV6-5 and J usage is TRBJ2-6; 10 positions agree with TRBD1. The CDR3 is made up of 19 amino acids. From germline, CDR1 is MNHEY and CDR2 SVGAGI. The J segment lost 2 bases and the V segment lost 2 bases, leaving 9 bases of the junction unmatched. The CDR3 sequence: CASSYDAVGTGAGANVLTF. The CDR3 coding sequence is TGTGCCAGCAGTTACGACGCCGTAGGGACAGGGGCTGGGGCCAACGTCCTGACTTTC.

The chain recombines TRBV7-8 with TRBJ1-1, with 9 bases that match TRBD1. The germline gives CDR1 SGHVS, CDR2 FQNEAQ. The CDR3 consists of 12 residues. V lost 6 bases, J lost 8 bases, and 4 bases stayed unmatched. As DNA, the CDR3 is TGTGCCAGCAGTTGGACAGGGGACGAAGCTTTCTTT. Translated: CASSWTGDEAFF.

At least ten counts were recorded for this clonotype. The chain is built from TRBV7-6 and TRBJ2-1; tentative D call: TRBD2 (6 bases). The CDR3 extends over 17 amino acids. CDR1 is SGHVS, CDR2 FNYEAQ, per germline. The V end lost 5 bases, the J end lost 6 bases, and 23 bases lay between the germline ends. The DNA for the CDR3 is TGTGCCAGCAGCCAGAGAGCCCCGGGACTCATAACCAATGAGCAGTTCTTC. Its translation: CASSQRAPGLITNEQFF.

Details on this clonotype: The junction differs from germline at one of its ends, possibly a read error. As DNA, the CDR3 is TGTGCCAGCAGCCTAGGAACCGAGGAGCTGTTTTTT. Amino acid sequence: CASSLGTEELFF. The gene calls are TRBV11-1 and TRBJ2-2, with D unclear. The V gene's germline CDR1 is SGHAT and CDR2 FQDESV (reference sequence). The CDR3 consists of 12 residues.

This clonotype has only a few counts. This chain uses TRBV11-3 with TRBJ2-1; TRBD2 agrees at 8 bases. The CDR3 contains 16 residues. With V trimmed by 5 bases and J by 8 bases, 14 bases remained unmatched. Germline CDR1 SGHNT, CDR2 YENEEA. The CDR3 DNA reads TGTGCCAGCAGCGACGTTACGGGGGGGGAGGGTCATGAGCAGTTCTTC. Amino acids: CASSDVTGGEGHEQFF. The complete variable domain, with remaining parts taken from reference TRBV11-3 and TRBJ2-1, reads EAGVVQSPRYKIIEKKQPVAFWCNPISGHNTLYWYLQNLGQGPELLIRYENEEAVDDSQLPKDRFSAERLKGVDSTLKIQPAELGDSAVYLCASSDVTGGEGHEQFFGPGTRLTVL.

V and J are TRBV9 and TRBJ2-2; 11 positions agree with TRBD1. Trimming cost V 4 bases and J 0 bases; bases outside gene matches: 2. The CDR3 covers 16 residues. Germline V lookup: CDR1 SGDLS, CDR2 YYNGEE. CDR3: CASSRTGGSNTGELFF. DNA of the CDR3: TGTGCCAGCAGCAGGACAGGGGGCTCGAACACCGGGGAGCTGTTTTTT.

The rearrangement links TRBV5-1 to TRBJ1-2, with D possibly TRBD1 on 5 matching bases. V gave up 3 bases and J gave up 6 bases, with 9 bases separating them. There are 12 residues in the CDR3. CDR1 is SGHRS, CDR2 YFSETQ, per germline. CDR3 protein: CASSSTGHGYTF. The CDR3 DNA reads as TGCGCCAGCAGCTCCACAGGCCATGGCTACACCTTC.

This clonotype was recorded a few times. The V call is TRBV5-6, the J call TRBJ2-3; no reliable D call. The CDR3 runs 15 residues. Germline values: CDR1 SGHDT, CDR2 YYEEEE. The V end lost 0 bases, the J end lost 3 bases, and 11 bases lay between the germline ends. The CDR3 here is CASSLGGVTTDTQYF. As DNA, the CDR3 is TGTGCCAGCAGCTTGGGCGGAGTAACAACAGATACGCAGTATTTT.

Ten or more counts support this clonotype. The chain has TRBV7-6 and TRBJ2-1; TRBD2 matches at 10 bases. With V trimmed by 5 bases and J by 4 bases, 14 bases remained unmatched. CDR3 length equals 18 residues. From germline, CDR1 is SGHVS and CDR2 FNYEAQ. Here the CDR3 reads CASSPGVGTSVRYNEQFF. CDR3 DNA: TGTGCCAGCAGCCCAGGTGTGGGGACTAGCGTACGATACAATGAGCAGTTCTTC.

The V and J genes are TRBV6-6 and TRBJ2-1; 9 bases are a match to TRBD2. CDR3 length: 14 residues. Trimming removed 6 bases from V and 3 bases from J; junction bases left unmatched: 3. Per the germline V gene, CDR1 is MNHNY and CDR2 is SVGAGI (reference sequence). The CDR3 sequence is CASSMTSGYNEQFF. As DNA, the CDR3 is TGTGCCAGCAGCATGACTAGCGGCTACAATGAGCAGTTCTTC.

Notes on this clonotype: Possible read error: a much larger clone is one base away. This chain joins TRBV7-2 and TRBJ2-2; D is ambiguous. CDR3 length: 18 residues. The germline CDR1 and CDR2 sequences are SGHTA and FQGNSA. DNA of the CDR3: TGTGCCAACAGCTTCTATGGACCCCCCGAGGTGGCATCCGGGGAGCTGTTTTTT. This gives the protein CANSFYGPPEVASGELFF.

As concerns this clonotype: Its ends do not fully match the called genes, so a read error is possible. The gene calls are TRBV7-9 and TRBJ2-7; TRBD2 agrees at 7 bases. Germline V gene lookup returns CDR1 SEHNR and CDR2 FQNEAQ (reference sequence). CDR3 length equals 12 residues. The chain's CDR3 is CASSTPGRGEDF. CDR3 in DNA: TGTGCCAGCAGCACCCCGGGCCGGGGGGAGGACTTC.

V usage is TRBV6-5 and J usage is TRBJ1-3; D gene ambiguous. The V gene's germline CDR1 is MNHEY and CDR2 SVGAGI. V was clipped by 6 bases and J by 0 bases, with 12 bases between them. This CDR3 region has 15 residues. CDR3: CASRTATYSGNTIYF. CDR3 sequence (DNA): TGTGCCAGCAGGACTGCAACTTACTCTGGAAACACCATATATTTT.

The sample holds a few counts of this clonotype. The CDR3 coding sequence is TGTGCCAGCAGCTCGGGACTAGCGGCTACATACAATGAGCAGTTCTTC. Its translation is CASSSGLAATYNEQFF. The rearrangement joins TRBV9 to TRBJ2-1; TRBD2 matches at 11 bases. There are 16 residues in the CDR3. CDR1 SGDLS and CDR2 YYNGEE come from the germline V gene. With 4 bases clipped from V and 4 bases from J, the junction kept 7 bases outside the gene matches. Full variable domain (missing parts from reference TRBV9 and TRBJ2-1): DSGVTQTPKHLITATGQRVTLRCSPRSGDLSVYWYQQSLDQGLQFLIQYYNGEERAKGNILERFSAQQFPDLHSELNLSSLELGDSALYFCASSSGLAATYNEQFFGPGTRLTVL.

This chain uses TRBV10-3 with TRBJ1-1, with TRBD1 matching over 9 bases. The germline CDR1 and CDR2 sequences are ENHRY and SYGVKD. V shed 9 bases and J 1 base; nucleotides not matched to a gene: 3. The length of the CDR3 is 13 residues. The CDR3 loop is CAITDRGNTEAFF. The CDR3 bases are TGTGCCATTACGGACAGGGGGAACACTGAAGCTTTCTTT.